One and the same sample provided the 25 T cell receptor beta chains below, sequenced in a study of radiation and T cells in renal cell carcinoma (dated by TCRdb to 2018 to 2020). The sample's time point label, decoded: baseline pretreatment blood. Sample treatment or condition, as interpreted from the label and publication: 15 Gy SBRT to primary tumor, nephrectomy 4 weeks later. Libraries were built with the immunoSEQ multiplex PCR assay. TCRdb mirrors the immuneACCESS table, restricted to in-frame sequences. Some clones are absent from its copies; in checked studies, under half trace to an unresolved V gene, and the reason for the others is unknown. For this sample the table gives tens of thousands of clones, of which roughly three quarters were detected only once. The ten largest clones take up approximately 7% of the sample. The specimen comprised blood, sampled from a patient whose treatment included radiotherapy and nephrectomy. The origin of the receptors is a man aged 55 to 70 with renal cell carcinoma.

The chain recombines TRBV7-2 with TRBJ2-7; D not resolved. The V and J ends lost 1 base and 5 bases respectively, with 3 bases between them. The CDR3 length is 11 residues. Per germline, CDR1 SGHTA and CDR2 FQGNSA. CDR3 nucleotide sequence: TGTGCCAGCAGCTTAGTTAACGAGCAGTACTTC. Its protein is CASSLVNEQYF.

This chain uses TRBV9 with TRBJ2-2; the match to TRBD2 covers 8 bases. The CDR3 spans 16 residues. The V segment lost 4 bases and the J segment 8 bases; nucleotides outside the gene matches: 13. Germline V lookup: CDR1 SGDLS, CDR2 YYNGEE. The CDR3 nucleotides are TGTGCCAGCAGCTGGCAATTTCCAGCGGGAGCAGGGGAGCTGTTTTTT. Residues: CASSWQFPAGAGELFF.

The gene calls are TRBV12-5 and TRBJ2-3; 8 bases fit TRBD1. In germline, CDR1 is LGHNT, CDR2 FRNRAP. Unmatched junction bases numbered 8, after V lost 6 bases and J lost 3 bases. The CDR3 is 15 residues long. The CDR3, as DNA: TGTGCTAGTGGCCTGGACAGGGCGAATACAGATACGCAGTATTTT. Translated: CASGLDRANTDTQYF. Looking up the rest from reference TRBV12-5 and TRBJ2-3 gives the full variable domain: DARVTQTPRHKVTEMGQEVTMRCQPILGHNTVFWYRQTMMQGLELLAYFRNRAPLDDSGMPKDRFSAEMPDATLATLKIQPSEPRDSAVYFCASGLDRANTDTQYFGPGTRLTVL.

The CDR3 DNA sequence: TGTGCCAGCAGGCCGACAGACGCTAACTATGGCTACACCTTC. Protein: CASRPTDANYGYTF. The chain combines TRBV28 with TRBJ1-2; D possibly corresponds to TRBD1 (5 bases). The germline V and J ends were trimmed by 6 bases and 0 bases, with 11 bases remaining between them. CDR3 size: 14 residues. The germline V gene has CDR1 MDHEN and CDR2 SYDVKM.

The chain couples TRBV7-9 to TRBJ2-6; D remains ambiguous. Trimming left V 2 bases short and J 0 bases short, with 14 bases between. Germline V CDR1 and CDR2: SEHNR, FQNEAQ (reference sequence). The CDR3 loop spans 18 amino acids. CDR3 sequence: CASSLWRTAPSGANVLTF. The CDR3 DNA follows: TGTGCCAGCAGCTTATGGCGAACGGCCCCCTCTGGGGCCAACGTCCTGACTTTC.

The J gene is TRBJ2-2, the V gene TRBV4-1, with TRBD2 matching over 10 bases. The CDR3 has 17 residues. Germline V lookup: CDR1 MGHRA, CDR2 YSYEKL. After removal of 1 base from V and 4 bases from J, the junction contained 6 bases not matched to a gene. This CDR3 reads CASSQGLAGVLTGELFF. The CDR3 DNA sequence: TGCGCCAGCAGCCAAGGGCTAGCGGGGGTTCTCACCGGGGAGCTGTTTTTT.

The chain has TRBV30 and TRBJ2-1; 9 nucleotides line up with TRBD2. The CDR3 runs 12 residues. After removal of 7 bases from V and 4 bases from J, the junction contained 2 bases not matched to a gene. The germline V gene encodes CDR1 GTSNPN and CDR2 SVGIG (reference sequence). In DNA form, the CDR3 reads TGTGCCTTTAGCGGGGGTTACAATGAGCAGTTCTTC. Its protein is CAFSGGYNEQFF.

The chain is built from TRBV7-9 and TRBJ1-1; TRBD1 agrees at 8 bases. This CDR3 spans 16 amino acids. The V segment lost 5 bases and the J segment 1 base; nucleotides outside the gene matches: 9. Per the germline V gene, CDR1 is SEHNR and CDR2 is FQNEAQ (reference sequence). CDR3 residues: CASSPKAGTGNTEAFF. In nucleotides, the CDR3 is TGTGCCAGCAGCCCCAAAGCCGGGACAGGGAACACTGAAGCTTTCTTT.

The V and J genes are TRBV10-3 and TRBJ2-6, with D uncertain. Looked up from germline, CDR1 is ENHRY and CDR2 is SYGVKD. The CDR3 has 13 residues. V lost 2 bases and J lost 9, with 8 bases in between. The CDR3 coding sequence is TGTGCCATCAGTGAGGACGGAGACAACGTCCTGACTTTC. Protein product: CAISEDGDNVLTF.

The table lists this clone with a few counts. This chain connects TRBV10-1 to TRBJ2-1; TRBD1 matches 10 bases. V gave up 2 bases and J gave up 8 bases; unmatched junction bases: 12. The CDR3 totals 17 residues. In germline, CDR1 is WNHNN, CDR2 SYGVQD (reference sequence). CDR3 in DNA: TGCGCCAGCAGTGAGCCTGCCGGGACAGGGGATCTATATGAGCAGTTCTTC. As protein: CASSEPAGTGDLYEQFF.

CDR3 nucleotide sequence: TGTGCCAGCAGCGCGGGACAGGGAGGATACGGGGCCAACGTCCTGACTTTC. Translated: CASSAGQGGYGANVLTF. This chain joins TRBV9 and TRBJ2-6; 9 bases agree with TRBD1. From germline, CDR1 is SGDLS and CDR2 YYNGEE. The V segment lost 3 bases and the J segment 4 bases; nucleotides outside the gene matches: 8. The CDR3 is 17 residues long.

This clone was recorded only once. The chain is built from TRBV27 and TRBJ1-2; D may be TRBD1 (5 bases). This CDR3 is built from 15 residues. Trimming pared 1 base from V and 6 bases from J, leaving 15 bases between. Per germline, CDR1 MNHEY and CDR2 SMNVEV (reference sequence). The CDR3 coding sequence is TGTGCCAGCAGTTTATGGGGGAATGGACGTGATGGCTACACCTTC. Protein: CASSLWGNGRDGYTF.

The chain couples TRBV9 to TRBJ2-5, with D possibly TRBD1 on 5 matching bases. Trimming took 0 bases from V and 2 from J, leaving 11 bases between them. CDR3 length: 15 amino acids. Per germline, CDR1 SGDLS and CDR2 YYNGEE. This chain's CDR3 is CASSVGGAGQETQYF. The CDR3 DNA reads as TGTGCCAGCAGCGTAGGGGGCGCAGGACAAGAGACCCAGTACTTC.

This clone has a handful of counts. One junction end does not reproduce the germline sequence, and a read error may be involved. V and J are TRBV19 and TRBJ1-2; TRBD1 matches at 9 bases. Germline V gene lookup returns CDR1 LNHDA and CDR2 SQIVND (reference sequence). This CDR3 comprises 13 residues. The CDR3 protein is CASSPGQGTESGF. The CDR3, as DNA: TGTGCCAGTAGCCCGGGACAGGGCACGGAATCGGGCTTC.

The chain recombines TRBV30 with TRBJ1-5; D is ambiguous. CDR3 length: 13 amino acids. V was pared by 2 bases and J by 0 bases, with 5 bases between. In germline, CDR1 is GTSNPN, CDR2 SVGIG (reference sequence). CDR3 region: CAWSRDSNQPQHF. DNA of the CDR3: TGTGCCTGGAGTCGAGATAGCAATCAGCCCCAGCATTTT.

This clone was picked up many times. The rearrangement uses TRBV7-9 and TRBJ1-1; no reliable D call. V shed 1 base and J shed 7 bases, with 4 bases lying between them. There are 11 residues in the CDR3. Germline V CDR1 and CDR2: SEHNR, FQNEAQ (reference sequence). The CDR3 bases are TGTGCCAGCAGCTTAGACCTTGAAGCTTTCTTT. Its protein is CASSLDLEAFF.

Written as DNA, the CDR3 is TGTGCCAGCAGCAAAGCAGCACAGTCCTACGAGCAGTACGTC. Protein: CASSKAAQSYEQYV. The chain recombines TRBV21-1 with TRBJ2-7; TRBD1, the table's D call, was not compared with the DNA. TRBV21-1 is a pseudogene segment. The CDR3 extends over 14 amino acids.

In this sample, this clone turned up once. This chain joins TRBV5-1 and TRBJ2-7, with TRBD1 as a possible D gene (6 bases). Germline assignment: CDR1 SGHRS and CDR2 YFSETQ. V lost 4 bases to trimming and J lost 0 bases, with 17 bases between them. The CDR3 runs to 16 residues. The CDR3 loop reads CASSPGVLGSSYEQYF. CDR3 bases: TGCGCCAGCAGCCCAGGGGTGCTTGGTTCCTCCTACGAGCAGTACTTC.

The chain links TRBV5-1 to TRBJ1-2; 8 nucleotides match TRBD1. V dropped 4 bases and J dropped 2; count of bases not matched to a gene: 10. Germline-derived CDR1 and CDR2 are SGHRS and YFSETQ. The CDR3 length is 16 residues. CDR3 DNA: TGCGCCAGCAGCCTCGACAGGGGACGAGGGAACTATGGCTACACCTTC. It is translated as CASSLDRGRGNYGYTF.

The chain combines TRBV29-1 with TRBJ1-1; 7 positions match TRBD1. The V gene end was trimmed by 6 bases and the J gene end by 5 bases; junction bases not matched to a gene: 18. Germline values: CDR1 SQVTM, CDR2 ANQGSEA. There are 16 residues in the CDR3. CDR3 DNA sequence: TGCAGCGTCCCCCAGGGGGGTGGGACGTGGGGAACTGAAGCTTTCTTT. Its protein is CSVPQGGGTWGTEAFF.

V gene TRBV9 combines with J gene TRBJ2-5; D uncertain. Germline V gene data show CDR1 as SGDLS and CDR2 as YYNGEE. CDR3 length: 15 amino acids. V dropped 0 bases and J dropped 1 base, with 10 bases sitting between them. CDR3 nucleotides: TGTGCCAGCAGCGTAGCCCCTGGGGTCCAAGAGACCCAGTACTTC. This encodes CASSVAPGVQETQYF. Drawing the rest from reference TRBV9 and TRBJ2-5, the complete variable domain is DSGVTQTPKHLITATGQRVTLRCSPRSGDLSVYWYQQSLDQGLQFLIQYYNGEERAKGNILERFSAQQFPDLHSELNLSSLELGDSALYFCASSVAPGVQETQYFGPGTRLLVL.

The genes are TRBV11-2 and TRBJ1-4, with a tentative D call TRBD1 (6 bases). Deletions cut 3 bases from V and 5 bases from J, with 10 bases between. Germline V gene lookup returns CDR1 SGHAT and CDR2 FQNNGV. The CDR3 has 14 amino acids. The DNA for the CDR3 is TGTGCCAGCAGCTTGGACAGCGCCAATGAAAAACTGTTTTTT. Its protein product is CASSLDSANEKLFF.

The rearrangement uses TRBV9 and TRBJ1-2; TRBD1 matches at 9 bases. This CDR3 spans 17 amino acids. With V trimmed by 4 bases and J by 3 bases, 13 bases remained unmatched. CDR1 SGDLS and CDR2 YYNGEE come from the germline V gene. As DNA, the CDR3 is TGTGCCAGCAGCCCACGAACCGGGACAGGGTGGGACTATGGCTACACCTTC. Amino acids: CASSPRTGTGWDYGYTF.

The chain combines TRBV7-2 with TRBJ1-3; no clear D gene. CDR3 length: 15 amino acids. From germline, CDR1 is SGHTA and CDR2 FQGNSA. Trimming took off 1 base at V and 2 bases at J, with 9 bases between the two ends. CDR3 in DNA: TGTGCCAGCAGCTTAGTAATGGGAACTGGAAACACCATATATTTT. Its protein is CASSLVMGTGNTIYF.

This rearrangement joins TRBV27 to TRBJ2-1, with D perhaps TRBD1 or TRBD2 (5 bases each). Germline CDR1 and CDR2: MNHEY and SMNVEV (reference sequence). CDR3 length equals 15 residues. The V gene lost 6 bases and the J gene lost 1 base, with 13 bases spanning the gap. CDR3 protein: CASRIAGRSYNEQFF. The DNA of the CDR3 is TGTGCCAGCAGAATAGCAGGGAGATCCTACAATGAGCAGTTCTTC.